These 32 T cell receptor beta chains were all obtained from the same sample, sequenced in a study of blood T cell repertoires in COVID-19. The assay was immunoSEQ multiplex PCR, and TCRdb's table has in-frame clones only and misses some. The top ten clones hold around 7% of a sample with about 110,000 clones, approximately 90% of them seen once. The specimen was peripheral blood. These receptors were collected from a man aged 50 to 60 with active or convalescent COVID-19.

V usage is TRBV18 and J usage is TRBJ1-5, with D maybe TRBD1 (5 bases). Trimming removed 8 bases from V and 6 bases from J, with 17 bases in between. Per germline, CDR1 KGHSH and CDR2 LQKENI. This CDR3 is 14 amino acids long. CDR3: CASGRGGTGQPQHF. CDR3 in DNA: TGTGCCAGCGGACGGGGGGGAACCGGTCAGCCCCAGCATTTT. Full variable domain (remainder filled in from reference TRBV18 and TRBJ1-5): NAGVMQNPRHLVRRRGQEARLRCSPMKGHSHVYWYRQLPEEGLKFMVYLQKENIIDESGMPKERFSAEFPKEGPSILRIQQVVRGDSAAYFCASGRGGTGQPQHFGDGTRLSIL.

The chain recombines TRBV11-1 with TRBJ2-2; 9 bases are a match to TRBD1. Germline lookup yields CDR1 SGHAT and CDR2 FQDESV (reference sequence). This CDR3 is 15 amino acids long. V lost 5 bases and J lost 1; bases outside the gene matches: 2. The CDR3 loop is CASSPGQGNTGELFF. The CDR3, as DNA: TGTGCCAGCAGCCCGGGACAGGGGAACACCGGGGAGCTGTTTTTT.

The chain uses TRBV5-4 and TRBJ2-3, with TRBD2 matching 7 bases. The germline gives CDR1 SGHNT, CDR2 YYREEE (reference sequence). Trimming cost V 0 bases and J 6 bases; bases outside gene matches: 4. The CDR3 covers 14 residues. CDR3 coding DNA: TGTGCCAGCAGCTTGGAGGGAGGGGCTGATACGCAGTATTTT. Its translation: CASSLEGGADTQYF.

The CDR3 reads CASSMLRETEAFF. Here the CDR3 DNA reads TGTGCCAGTAGTATGTTAAGAGAGACTGAAGCTTTCTTT. The chain employs TRBV19 and TRBJ1-1; D remains ambiguous. The germline CDR1 and CDR2 sequences are LNHDA and SQIVND (reference sequence). CDR3 length equals 13 residues. The V and J ends lost 3 bases and 5 bases respectively, with 10 bases between them.

The chain carries TRBV4-1 and TRBJ1-4; 9 nucleotides match TRBD1. Germline loops: CDR1 MGHRA, CDR2 YSYEKL. Trimming cost V 3 bases and J 7 bases; bases outside gene matches: 3. This CDR3 contains 14 residues. The CDR3 bases are TGCGCCAGCAGCCAGGGACAGGGACGTGAAAAACTGTTTTTT. It yields the protein CASSQGQGREKLFF.

The CDR3 nucleotides are TGTGCCAGCAGTGGTGACGTGGGGGGAAGCGAAAAACTGTTTTTT. It yields the protein CASSGDVGGSEKLFF. V is TRBV6-1 and J is TRBJ1-4; tentative D call: TRBD1 (5 bases). Trimming took off 4 bases at V and 8 bases at J, with 17 bases between the two ends. Germline values: CDR1 MNHNS, CDR2 SASEGT. The CDR3 contains 15 residues.

This sequence joins TRBV19 and TRBJ2-1; D ambiguous. Trimming left V 4 bases short and J 0 bases short, with 7 bases between. The CDR3 is made up of 14 amino acids. Germline CDR1 is LNHDA and CDR2 is SQIVND (reference sequence). As DNA, the CDR3 is TGTGCCAGTAGTAAACTTAGCTCCTACAATGAGCAGTTCTTC. This translates into CASSKLSSYNEQFF.

This clone was detected only once. The chain has TRBV7-8 and TRBJ2-1, with 10 bases matching TRBD2. This CDR3 has 16 residues. J was trimmed by 2 bases and V by 2 bases; bases with no gene match: 3. Germline V gene sequence: CDR1 SGHVS, CDR2 FQNEAQ. The CDR3 spells CASSLPGLAAYNEQFF. The CDR3 DNA reads as TGTGCCAGCAGCTTACCCGGACTAGCGGCCTACAATGAGCAGTTCTTC.

The chain recombines TRBV10-3 with TRBJ1-2, with D unclear. This CDR3 comprises 14 residues. Germline V lookup: CDR1 ENHRY, CDR2 SYGVKD. The ends were cut back, 7 bases at V and 0 bases at J, with 12 bases in the middle. The CDR3 DNA follows: TGTGCCATCAAACAGAACCAAGCTAACTATGGCTACACCTTC. It encodes CAIKQNQANYGYTF.

The chain employs TRBV19 and TRBJ2-1; TRBD1 aligns across 9 bases. Trimming took 4 bases from V and 10 from J; bases not matched to a gene: 11. Germline V gives CDR1 LNHDA, CDR2 SQIVND (reference sequence). This CDR3 region has 15 residues. The CDR3 nucleotides are TGTGCCAGTAGTAGAGGACAGGGGAGGTCGCTGGAGCAGTTCTTC. Translated: CASSRGQGRSLEQFF.

The V gene is TRBV5-1, the J gene TRBJ2-3, with 7 nucleotides matching TRBD1. The CDR3 spans 15 residues. Germline V lookup: CDR1 SGHRS, CDR2 YFSETQ. The V gene end was trimmed by 2 bases and the J gene end by 4 bases; junction bases not matched to a gene: 7. For the CDR3, the DNA is TGCGCCAGCAGCTTTGGCACAGGGGCCCCAGATACGCAGTATTTT. Its protein is CASSFGTGAPDTQYF.

V is TRBV3-1 (or the pseudogene TRBV3-2) and J is TRBJ2-7; D possibly corresponds to TRBD1 (6 bases). The V end was cut by 2 bases, the J end by 3 bases, with 14 bases between. Germline-derived CDR1 and CDR2 are LGHDT and YNNKEL (reference sequence). There are 15 residues in the CDR3. CDR3 coding DNA: TGTGCCAGCAGCCAATGGCAGGGGCCACTCTACGAGCAGTACTTC. Protein: CASSQWQGPLYEQYF.

The chain recombines TRBV7-9 with TRBJ2-1; D unclear. The CDR3 consists of 15 residues. Germline CDR1 is SEHNR and CDR2 is FQNEAQ (reference sequence). V shed 0 bases and J shed 0 bases, with 6 bases lying between them. This CDR3 reads CASSLASSSYNEQFF. The CDR3 region has the DNA TGTGCCAGCAGCTTAGCTAGCTCCTCCTACAATGAGCAGTTCTTC.

The J gene is TRBJ1-2, the V gene TRBV5-5; 8 nucleotides align to TRBD1. The CDR3 extends over 13 amino acids. V trimming: 4 bases; J trimming: 7 bases; junction bases outside the gene matches: 6. Looked up from germline, CDR1 is SGHKS and CDR2 is YYEKEE (reference sequence). CDR3 DNA sequence: TGTGCCAGCAGCCCCGGGACAGGCGGTGGCTACACCTTC. As protein: CASSPGTGGGYTF.

V usage is TRBV5-1 and J usage is TRBJ2-3, with 7 bases fitting TRBD2. The germline V gene has CDR1 SGHRS and CDR2 YFSETQ. V was clipped by 4 bases and J by 6 bases; unmatched bases: 8. The CDR3 contains 14 residues. As DNA, the CDR3 is TGCGCCAGCAGCACCGGGACTAATCGGGATACGCAGTATTTT. It yields the protein CASSTGTNRDTQYF.

The gene calls are TRBV19 and TRBJ2-7, with 8 bases that match TRBD1. Trimming removed 10 bases from V and 3 bases from J; junction bases left unmatched: 8. The germline CDR1 and CDR2 sequences are LNHDA and SQIVND (reference sequence). The CDR3 length is 13 residues. The CDR3 sequence: CATGGGQGYEQYF. CDR3 nucleotides: TGTGCCACCGGGGGCGGACAGGGCTACGAGCAGTACTTC. Combining the CDR3 with reference TRBV19 and TRBJ2-7 gives the whole variable domain DGGITQSPKYLFRKEGQNVTLSCEQNLNHDAMYWYRQDPGQGLRLIYYSQIVNDFQKGDIAEGYSVSREKKESFPLTVTSAQKNPTAFYLCATGGGQGYEQYFGPGTRLTVT.

The chain employs TRBV4-3 and TRBJ2-7; 10 nucleotides align to TRBD1. With 5 bases clipped from V and 3 bases from J, the junction kept 1 base outside the gene matches. Germline values: CDR1 LGHNA, CDR2 YSLEER. CDR3 length: 13 residues. For the CDR3, the DNA is TGCGCCAGCAGCGGGGACAGGGGCTACGAGCAGTACTTC. Translation: CASSGDRGYEQYF.

This chain uses TRBV27 with TRBJ1-5; D uncertain. This CDR3 is built from 14 residues. The germline V and J ends were trimmed by 1 base and 5 bases, with 9 bases remaining between them. Germline V gene lookup returns CDR1 MNHEY and CDR2 SMNVEV (reference sequence). The CDR3 reads CASSLFRSDQPQHF. The CDR3 DNA reads TGTGCCAGCAGTTTATTCAGGTCAGATCAGCCCCAGCATTTT.

In its sample, this clone was seen a few times. The rearrangement links TRBV19 to TRBJ2-2, with 9 bases aligning to TRBD1. The CDR3 runs 15 residues. Looked up from germline, CDR1 is LNHDA and CDR2 is SQIVND (reference sequence). V trimming: 7 bases; J trimming: 1 base; junction bases outside the gene matches: 4. The CDR3 region is CASIGDRVNTGELFF. The CDR3 DNA reads as TGTGCCAGTATAGGGGACAGGGTGAACACCGGGGAGCTGTTTTTT. Based on the CDR3 plus reference TRBV19 and TRBJ2-2, the full variable domain is DGGITQSPKYLFRKEGQNVTLSCEQNLNHDAMYWYRQDPGQGLRLIYYSQIVNDFQKGDIAEGYSVSREKKESFPLTVTSAQKNPTAFYLCASIGDRVNTGELFFGEGSRLTVL.

The chain employs TRBV27 and TRBJ2-7, with TRBD1 matching over 9 bases. Germline values: CDR1 MNHEY, CDR2 SMNVEV (reference sequence). Trimming removed 2 bases from V and 7 bases from J; junction bases left unmatched: 9. CDR3 length: 15 residues. The CDR3 DNA reads as TGTGCCAGCAGTTTACCGGGACAGGGATTGAGGGAGCAGTACTTC. Protein: CASSLPGQGLREQYF.

The chain has TRBV28 and TRBJ1-5; D is unclear. The CDR3 contains 14 residues. V was clipped by 5 bases and J by 2 bases, with 10 bases between them. CDR1 and CDR2 from the germline V gene are MDHEN and SYDVKM. CDR3 sequence: CASSPVVGNQPQHF. CDR3 bases: TGTGCCAGCAGTCCCGTTGTCGGCAATCAGCCCCAGCATTTT.

The chain has TRBV5-1 and TRBJ1-2; possible D gene TRBD1, 5 bases. CDR1 and CDR2 from the germline V gene are SGHRS and YFSETQ. This CDR3 has 17 amino acids. Trimming took 2 bases from V and 2 from J, leaving 19 bases between them. The CDR3 DNA is TGCGCCAGCAGCTTCTCATACAGACAGCTCCCAAACTATGGCTACACCTTC. Translation gives CASSFSYRQLPNYGYTF.

The V call is TRBV5-1, the J call TRBJ2-1; 8 bases fit TRBD2. Germline CDR1 SGHRS, CDR2 YFSETQ. J gave up 0 bases and V 4 bases, and 3 bases lay outside the gene matches. CDR3 length: 15 amino acids. This CDR3 is CASSPGTSSYNEQFF. CDR3 coding DNA: TGCGCCAGCAGCCCCGGGACTAGCTCCTACAATGAGCAGTTCTTC.

The rearrangement links TRBV15 to TRBJ2-1; possible D gene TRBD2, 6 bases. CDR3 size: 14 residues. The germline V gene encodes CDR1 LNHNV and CDR2 YYDKDF (reference sequence). V lost 1 base and J 5 bases, leaving 9 bases between the germline ends. The DNA for the CDR3 is TGTGCCACCAGCAGAGTTCCGGGAGACAATGAGCAGTTCTTC. It yields the protein CATSRVPGDNEQFF.

The chain uses TRBV19 and TRBJ2-5; 8 bases map to TRBD1. The CDR3 is made up of 15 amino acids. V gave up 7 bases and J gave up 5 bases; unmatched junction bases: 12. Germline CDR1 is LNHDA and CDR2 is SQIVND (reference sequence). The CDR3 loop reads CASTGSAGGLETQYF. The CDR3 bases are TGTGCCAGTACGGGCTCGGCAGGGGGCCTCGAGACCCAGTACTTC.

This clone appeared a single time. V gene TRBV6-2 or TRBV6-3 combines with J gene TRBJ1-5, with TRBD1 identical over 8 bases. Germline-derived CDR1 and CDR2 are MNHEY and SVGEGT. After removal of 1 base from V and 7 bases from J, the junction contained 9 bases not matched to a gene. The CDR3 length is 16 residues. CDR3 DNA sequence: TGTGCCAGCAGTTACTTTGGACAGGGTGCATCCCAGCCCCAGCATTTT. It encodes CASSYFGQGASQPQHF.

In the case of this clone: Other nucleotide sequences from this sample produce the same CDR3. The chain has TRBV7-2 and TRBJ1-3; 8 nucleotides match TRBD1. There are 16 residues in the CDR3. Unmatched junction bases numbered 3, after V lost 2 bases and J lost 0 bases. Germline assignment: CDR1 SGHTA and CDR2 FQGNSA. The CDR3 here is CASSLTGGNSGNTIYF. CDR3 nucleotides: TGTGCCAGCAGCTTAACAGGGGGGAACTCTGGAAACACCATATATTTT.

CDR3 region: CASSLGQGAGEAFF. CDR3 DNA sequence: TGTGCCAGCAGCTTGGGGCAGGGGGCAGGTGAAGCTTTCTTT. The chain employs TRBV13 and TRBJ1-1; TRBD1 matches at 8 bases. V was clipped by 3 bases and J by 7 bases; unmatched bases: 7. This CDR3 comprises 14 residues. Germline assignment: CDR1 PRHDT and CDR2 FYEKMQ (reference sequence).

In this sample, this clone turned up once. This chain links TRBV11-2 with TRBJ1-4, with D possibly being TRBD1 (5 bases). Between the trimmed V and J ends, which lost 3 bases and 12 bases, there was a span of 8 bases. Germline CDR1 and CDR2: SGHAT and FQNNGV. CDR3 size: 11 residues. CDR3 nucleotide sequence: TGTGCCAGCAGCTTCGCGGGGGAACTGTTTTTT. Its protein is CASSFAGELFF.

This clone was counted a few times. The V call is TRBV4-3, the J call TRBJ1-5; D is undetermined. The CDR3 extends over 13 amino acids. From germline, CDR1 is LGHNA and CDR2 YSLEER. Between the trimmed V and J ends, which lost 1 base and 12 bases, there was a span of 13 bases. The CDR3 sequence: CASSQALTGHQHF. For the CDR3, the DNA is TGCGCCAGCAGCCAAGCTCTGACTGGTCACCAGCATTTT.

The chain links TRBV6-5 to TRBJ1-1; D might be TRBD1 (6 bases). CDR3 length: 14 amino acids. Germline assignment: CDR1 MNHEY and CDR2 SVGAGI. V lost 2 bases to trimming and J lost 5 bases, with 12 bases between them. CDR3 coding DNA: TGTGCCAGCAGTTACGTCAGGGGTAGTACTGAAGCTTTCTTT. The encoded protein is CASSYVRGSTEAFF.

The rearrangement uses TRBV24-1 and TRBJ1-1; 8 nucleotides line up with TRBD1. The germline CDR1 and CDR2 sequences are KGHDR and SFDVKD. The CDR3 totals 14 residues. J was trimmed by 7 bases and V by 3 bases; bases with no gene match: 6. The CDR3, as DNA: TGTGCCACCAGTGATCCAGGGGGCGGCGGTGAAGCTTTCTTT. This gives the protein CATSDPGGGGEAFF.